The clone carrying this T cell receptor beta chain was detected only once. Its antigen is unknown. Time point defined: week 5, during vaccination. Each vaccine dose was 300 ug of mutant IDH1 20-mer peptide, with topical imiquimod. Each of the donors came in with new WHO grade 3 or 4 astrocytomas that were IDH1-mutant and ATRX-lost. Germline V gives CDR1 MNHEY, CDR2 SVGAGI. This CDR3 has 15 amino acids. V trimming: 6 bases; J trimming: 5 bases; junction bases outside the gene matches: 4. These data come from a study of a mutant IDH1 vaccine in newly diagnosed glioma. Overall study: Investigators started vaccination 4-6 weeks after radiotherapy alone, or with temozolomide cycles. Treated patients were roughly 62% male, approximately 38% female, mean age 40.4 years.

This table comes from immunoSEQ multiplex PCR, and its TCRdb copy is limited to in-frame clones, with some not included. The data contain over 50,000 clones, about 90% of them seen just once; the ten biggest clones take up about 4.6%. Regarding the study as a whole: In about 93% of patients, immune responses induced by the vaccine occurred.

This TCR derives from a woman aged 40 to 50 with glioma. The V and J genes are TRBV6-5 and TRBJ2-2; 12 nucleotides line up with TRBD2. The sequencing here drew on PBMCs, taken from a glioma patient whose treatment included an IDH1 peptide vaccine. CDR3 sequence (DNA): TGTGCCAGCAGCTTGACTAGCGGGAGAACCGGGGAGCTGTTTTTT. It codes for CASSLTSGRTGELFF.